This T cell receptor (beta chain) comes out of a study of spatial heterogeneity in lung cancer. Study-level findings and limits: The number of expanded tumor alpha and beta chains correlated with mutation number.

The CDR3 length is 15 residues. J was trimmed by 13 bases and V by 5 bases; bases with no gene match: 12. Germline V gene data show CDR1 as SSHAT and CDR2 as FNYEAQ (reference sequence). Sample time point: sample taken at primary tumor resection. Only a few counts were recorded for this clonotype. Its antigen is currently unknown. TCRdb re-derived calls from the 5' RACE reads in MiXCR, one entry per CDR3 protein. The table lists 7,500 to 10,000 distinct CDR3 sequences, about 54% of them singletons, with 28% in the top ten. This clonotype originated in a female donor with early-stage non-small cell lung cancer. Source: lung tumor tissue, taken at surgery. The chain carries TRBV7-7 and TRBJ2-5; 14 bases line up with TRBD2. DNA for the CDR3: TGTGCCAGCAGCGACGACCCGGGACTAGCGGGGGTATTGTACTTC. Translating it yields CASSDDPGLAGVLYF.